What follows is one TCR beta chain and its context. Its antigen is unidentified. From germline, CDR1 is MNHNY and CDR2 SVGAGI (reference sequence). The CDR3 runs to 12 residues. V dropped 5 bases and J dropped 4; count of bases not matched to a gene: 1. The data stem from a study of vaccination effects on CD4 cells after COVID-19. About the study: Post-vaccine draws lagged the second dose by a median of 72 days. General study points: Marked clonal contraction of infection- and vaccine-induced clones was seen late after vaccination.

Peptide-pool stimulation followed by sequencing identified expanded antigen-specific CD4+ clonotypes in the ViraFEST assay. Following 10 days of culture, CD4+ T cells were isolated. Every participant took two doses of the BNT162b2 or mRNA-1273 vaccine. Recipients of the vaccine had no prior SARS-CoV-2 infection and negative nucleocapsid antibodies. Half-medium exchanges with IL-2 medium took place on days 3 and 7. Generated by immunoSEQ multiplex PCR, the TCRdb table keeps only in-frame clones and is missing some. The table has around 81,000 clones, roughly 73% seen once. The sequence was obtained from a human donor who received a COVID-19 vaccine. The V and J genes are TRBV6-6 and TRBJ2-7, with 8 bases identical to TRBD1. Sample: CD4+ T cells from PBMCs cultured with HCoV-OC43 spike peptides, taken after COVID-19 vaccination. The subset: HCoV-OC43 spike overlapping peptide pool stimulation. The CDR3 region has the DNA TGTGCCAGCAGTCGACAGGGGTACGAGCAGTACGTC. Translating gives CASSRQGYEQYV.